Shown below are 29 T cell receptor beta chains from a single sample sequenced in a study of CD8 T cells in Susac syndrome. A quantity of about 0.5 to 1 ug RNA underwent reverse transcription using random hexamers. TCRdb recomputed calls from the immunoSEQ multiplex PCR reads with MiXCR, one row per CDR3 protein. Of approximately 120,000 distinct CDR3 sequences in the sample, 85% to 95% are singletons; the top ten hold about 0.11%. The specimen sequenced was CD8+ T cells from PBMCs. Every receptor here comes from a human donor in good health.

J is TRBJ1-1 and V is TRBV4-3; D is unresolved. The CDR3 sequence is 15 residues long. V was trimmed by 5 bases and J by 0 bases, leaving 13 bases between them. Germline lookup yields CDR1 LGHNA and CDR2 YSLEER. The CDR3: CASSVGSAVNTEAFF. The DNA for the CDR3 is TGCGCCAGCAGCGTAGGGTCGGCAGTGAACACTGAAGCTTTCTTT.

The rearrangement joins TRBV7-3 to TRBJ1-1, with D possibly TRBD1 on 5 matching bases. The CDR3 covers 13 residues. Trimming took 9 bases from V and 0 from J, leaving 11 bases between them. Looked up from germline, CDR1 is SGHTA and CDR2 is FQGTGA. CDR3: CASQMTVNTEAFF. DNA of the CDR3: TGTGCCAGTCAGATGACAGTGAACACTGAAGCTTTCTTT. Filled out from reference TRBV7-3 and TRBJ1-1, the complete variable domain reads GAGVSQTPSNKVTEKGKYVELRCDPISGHTALYWYRQSLGQGPEFLIYFQGTGAADDSGLPNDRFFAVRPEGSVSTLKIQRTERGDSAVYLCASQMTVNTEAFFGQGTRLTVV.

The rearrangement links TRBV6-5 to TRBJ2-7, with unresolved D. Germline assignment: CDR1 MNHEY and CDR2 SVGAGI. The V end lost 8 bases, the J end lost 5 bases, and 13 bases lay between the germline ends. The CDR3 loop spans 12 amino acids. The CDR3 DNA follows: TGTGCCAGCTTCTCGTTTCAAAACGAGCAGTACTTC. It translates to CASFSFQNEQYF.

CDR3 residues: CASHWAGGGNGYTF. CDR3 DNA sequence: TGTGCCAGCCATTGGGCAGGGGGCGGGAATGGCTACACCTTC. V is TRBV6-5 and J is TRBJ1-2; 8 positions agree with TRBD1. The CDR3 has 14 residues. From germline, CDR1 is MNHEY and CDR2 SVGAGI. Losses at the gene ends were 8 bases for V and 6 bases for J; bases not matched to a gene: 11.

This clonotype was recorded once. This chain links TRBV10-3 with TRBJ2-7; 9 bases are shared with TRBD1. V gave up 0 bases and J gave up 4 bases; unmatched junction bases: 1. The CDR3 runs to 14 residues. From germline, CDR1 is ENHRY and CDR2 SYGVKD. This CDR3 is CAISESGTGYEQYF. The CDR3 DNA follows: TGTGCCATCAGTGAGTCGGGGACAGGGTACGAGCAGTACTTC.

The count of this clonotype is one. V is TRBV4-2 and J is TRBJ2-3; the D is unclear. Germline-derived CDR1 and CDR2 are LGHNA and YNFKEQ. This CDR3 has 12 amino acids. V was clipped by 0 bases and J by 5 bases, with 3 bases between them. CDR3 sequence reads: CASSQDLDTQYF. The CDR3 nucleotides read TGTGCCAGCAGCCAAGATCTAGATACGCAGTATTTT.

In DNA, the CDR3 is TGCGCCAGCAGTTTTAACAGGGATGTGGTTACTTCGGGGCAGCTGTTTTTT. Translated: CASSFNRDVVTSGQLFF. The gene calls are TRBV5-1 and TRBJ2-2, with D possibly TRBD1 on 6 matching bases. In germline, CDR1 is SGHRS, CDR2 YFSETQ. CDR3 length: 17 residues. The V gene lost 5 bases and the J gene lost 12 bases, with 29 bases spanning the gap.

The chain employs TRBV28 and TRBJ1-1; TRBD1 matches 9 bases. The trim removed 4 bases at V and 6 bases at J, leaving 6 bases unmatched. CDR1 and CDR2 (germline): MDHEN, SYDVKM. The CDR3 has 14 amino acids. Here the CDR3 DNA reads TGTGCCAGCAGTTACCTTAGGACAGGGGCTGAAGCTTTCTTT. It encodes CASSYLRTGAEAFF.

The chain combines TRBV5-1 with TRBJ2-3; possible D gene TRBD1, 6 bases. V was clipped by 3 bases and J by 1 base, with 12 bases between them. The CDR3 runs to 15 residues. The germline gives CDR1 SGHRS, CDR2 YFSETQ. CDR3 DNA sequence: TGCGCCAGCAGCTCTCGGGGACAAGGCACAGATACGCAGTATTTT. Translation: CASSSRGQGTDTQYF.

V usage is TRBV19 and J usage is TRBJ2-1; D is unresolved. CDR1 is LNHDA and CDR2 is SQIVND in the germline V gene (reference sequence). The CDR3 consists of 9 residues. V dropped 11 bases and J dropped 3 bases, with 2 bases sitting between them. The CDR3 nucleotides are TGTGCCCGCTACAATGAGCAGTTCTTC. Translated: CARYNEQFF.

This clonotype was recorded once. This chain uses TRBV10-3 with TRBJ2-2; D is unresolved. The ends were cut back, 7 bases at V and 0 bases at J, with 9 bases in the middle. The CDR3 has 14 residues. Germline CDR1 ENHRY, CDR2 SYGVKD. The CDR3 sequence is CAITRRANTGELFF. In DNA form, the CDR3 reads TGTGCCATCACTCGCCGGGCGAACACCGGGGAGCTGTTTTTT.

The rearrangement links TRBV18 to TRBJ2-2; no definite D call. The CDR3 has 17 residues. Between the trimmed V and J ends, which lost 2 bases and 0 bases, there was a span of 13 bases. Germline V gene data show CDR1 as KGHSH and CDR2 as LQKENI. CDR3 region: CASSPISRTANTGELFF. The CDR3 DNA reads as TGTGCCAGCTCACCAATTTCCCGGACGGCGAACACCGGGGAGCTGTTTTTT.

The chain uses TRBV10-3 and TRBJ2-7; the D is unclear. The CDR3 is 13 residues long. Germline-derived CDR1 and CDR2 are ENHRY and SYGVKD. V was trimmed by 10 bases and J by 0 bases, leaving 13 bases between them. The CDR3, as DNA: TGTGCCACCCACCGTGGGGACTCCTACGAGCAGTACTTC. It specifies CATHRGDSYEQYF.

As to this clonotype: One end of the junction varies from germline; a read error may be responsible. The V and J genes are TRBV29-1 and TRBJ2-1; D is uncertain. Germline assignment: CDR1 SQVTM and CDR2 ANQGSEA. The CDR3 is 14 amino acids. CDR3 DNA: TGCAGCGGAATTAAACTCTCAAGCGTGGCCGAACCGATCTTC. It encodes CSGIKLSSVAEPIF.

In DNA form, the CDR3 reads TGTGCCAGCAGCTTAGTTAGGGGGGACTATGGCTACACCTTC. Residues: CASSLVRGDYGYTF. The chain carries TRBV7-2 and TRBJ1-2; tentative D call: TRBD1 (6 bases). This CDR3 is 14 amino acids long. In germline, CDR1 is SGHTA, CDR2 FQGNSA. The V end lost 1 base, the J end lost 3 bases, and 9 bases lay between the germline ends.

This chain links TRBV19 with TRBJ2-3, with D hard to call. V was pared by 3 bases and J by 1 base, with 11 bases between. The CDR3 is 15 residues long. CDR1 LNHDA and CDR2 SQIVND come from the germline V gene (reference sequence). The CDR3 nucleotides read TGTGCCAGTAGTATCCCAGATTGGGGCACAGATACGCAGTATTTT. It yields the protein CASSIPDWGTDTQYF.

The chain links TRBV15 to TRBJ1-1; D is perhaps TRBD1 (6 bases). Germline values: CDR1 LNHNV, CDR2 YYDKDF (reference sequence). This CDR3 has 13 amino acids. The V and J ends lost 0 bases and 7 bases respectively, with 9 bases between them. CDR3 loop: CATSREPDSEAFF. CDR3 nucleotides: TGTGCCACCAGCAGAGAACCGGACAGTGAAGCTTTCTTT.

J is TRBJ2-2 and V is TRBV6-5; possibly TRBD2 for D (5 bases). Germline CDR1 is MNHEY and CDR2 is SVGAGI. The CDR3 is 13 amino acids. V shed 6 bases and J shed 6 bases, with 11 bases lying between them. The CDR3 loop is CASRDLSAGELFF. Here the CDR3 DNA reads TGTGCCAGCAGGGACTTGTCCGCCGGGGAGCTGTTTTTT.

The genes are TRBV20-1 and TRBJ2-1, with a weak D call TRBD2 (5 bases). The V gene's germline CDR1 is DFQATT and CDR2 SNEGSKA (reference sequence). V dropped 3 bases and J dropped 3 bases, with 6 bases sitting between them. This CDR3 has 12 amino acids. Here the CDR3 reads CSASRGYNEQFF. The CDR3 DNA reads TGCAGTGCTAGTCGGGGCTACAATGAGCAGTTCTTC.

The CDR3 sequence: CASSLTQGPTYEQYF. CDR3 DNA sequence: TGTGCCAGCAGCTTGACACAGGGCCCCACCTACGAGCAGTACTTC. The rearrangement joins TRBV5-5 to TRBJ2-7, with D possibly matching TRBD1 (6 bases). The CDR3 is 15 residues long. CDR1 SGHKS and CDR2 YYEKEE come from the germline V gene (reference sequence). V lost 1 base to trimming and J lost 2 bases, with 13 bases between them.

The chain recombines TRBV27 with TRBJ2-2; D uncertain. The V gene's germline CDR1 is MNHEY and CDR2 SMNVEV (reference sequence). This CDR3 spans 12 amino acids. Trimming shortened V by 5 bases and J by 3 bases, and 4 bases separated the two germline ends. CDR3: CASSPHTGELFF. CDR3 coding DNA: TGTGCCAGCAGTCCCCACACCGGGGAGCTGTTTTTT.

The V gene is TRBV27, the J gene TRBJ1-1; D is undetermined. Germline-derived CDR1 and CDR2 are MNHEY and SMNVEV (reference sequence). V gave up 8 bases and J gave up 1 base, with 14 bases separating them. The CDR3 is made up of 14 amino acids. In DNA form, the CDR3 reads TGTGCCAGCGGACGAGGGCACCCGAACACTGAAGCTTTCTTT. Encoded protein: CASGRGHPNTEAFF.

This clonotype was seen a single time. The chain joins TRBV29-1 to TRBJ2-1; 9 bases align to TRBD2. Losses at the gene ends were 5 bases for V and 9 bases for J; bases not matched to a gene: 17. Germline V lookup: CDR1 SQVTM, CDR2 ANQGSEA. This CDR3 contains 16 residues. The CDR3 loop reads CSVLPALAGGEGEQFF. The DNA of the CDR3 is TGCAGCGTTCTCCCCGCACTAGCGGGCGGAGAGGGTGAGCAGTTCTTC.

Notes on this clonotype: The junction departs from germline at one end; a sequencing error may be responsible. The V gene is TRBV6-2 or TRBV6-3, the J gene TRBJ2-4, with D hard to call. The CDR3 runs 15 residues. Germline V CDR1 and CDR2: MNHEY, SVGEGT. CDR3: CAGSYSGVAKNIQYF. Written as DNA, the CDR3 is TGTGCCGGCAGTTACTCTGGGGTTGCCAAAAACATTCAGTACTTC.

The CDR3 nucleotides are TGTGCCAGCAGCTTATTCCCGTTGACAGGGCTCTCTGGAAACACCATATATTTT. This gives the protein CASSLFPLTGLSGNTIYF. The chain uses TRBV7-2 and TRBJ1-3, with TRBD1 matching 7 bases. This CDR3 is 18 amino acids long. Germline loops: CDR1 SGHTA, CDR2 FQGNSA. J lost 0 bases, V lost 2 bases, and 10 bases had no gene match.

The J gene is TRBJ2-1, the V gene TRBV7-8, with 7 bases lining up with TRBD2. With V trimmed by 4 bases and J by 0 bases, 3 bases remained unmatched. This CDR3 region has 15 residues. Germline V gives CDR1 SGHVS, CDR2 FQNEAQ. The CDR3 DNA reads TGTGCCAGCAGCTATGGCGGGAGCTCCTACAATGAGCAGTTCTTC. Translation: CASSYGGSSYNEQFF.

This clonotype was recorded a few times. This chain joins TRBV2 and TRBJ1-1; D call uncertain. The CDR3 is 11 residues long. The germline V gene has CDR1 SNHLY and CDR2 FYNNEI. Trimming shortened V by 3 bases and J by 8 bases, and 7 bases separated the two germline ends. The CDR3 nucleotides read TGTGCCAGCAGTGAGACGGTGGAAGCTTTCTTT. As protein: CASSETVEAFF.

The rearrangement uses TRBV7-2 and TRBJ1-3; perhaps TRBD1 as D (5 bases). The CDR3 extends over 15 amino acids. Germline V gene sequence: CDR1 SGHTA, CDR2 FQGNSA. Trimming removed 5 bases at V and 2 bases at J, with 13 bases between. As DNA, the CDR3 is TGTGCCAGCAGCCCCCAAATGGGACCTGGAAACACCATATATTTT. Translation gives CASSPQMGPGNTIYF.

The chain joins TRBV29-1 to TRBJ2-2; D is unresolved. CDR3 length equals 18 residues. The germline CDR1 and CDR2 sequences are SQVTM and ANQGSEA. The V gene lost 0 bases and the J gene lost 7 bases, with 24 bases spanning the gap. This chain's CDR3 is CSVEDGELWTVMSGELFF. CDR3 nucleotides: TGCAGCGTTGAAGATGGGGAACTCTGGACCGTCATGAGCGGGGAGCTGTTTTTT.